What follows are 7 T cell receptor beta chains derived from one specimen sequenced in a study of cytomegalovirus exposure and HLA in healthy donors. The PCR contained 60 Vbeta and 13 Jbeta primers. The data were produced by immunoSEQ multiplex PCR, yet TCRdb's version contains in-frame clones alone and is incomplete. This listing includes about 200,000 clones. The sequenced sample consisted of PBMCs. The receptors shown here come from a girl aged 2 to 9 in good health and CMV-seropositive.

The genes are TRBV5-1 and TRBJ2-7, with D possibly being TRBD1 (6 bases). The germline V gene has CDR1 SGHRS and CDR2 YFSETQ. There are 14 residues in the CDR3. The germline V and J ends were trimmed by 2 bases and 0 bases, with 9 bases remaining between them. CDR3 nucleotides: TGCGCCAGCAGCTTCGGACAGAACTCCTACGAGCAGTACTTC. It specifies CASSFGQNSYEQYF.

This chain links TRBV10-2 with TRBJ2-2, with TRBD2 matching 9 bases. The length of the CDR3 is 13 residues. CDR1 WSHSY and CDR2 SAAADI come from the germline V gene. Trimming at V came to 8 bases and at J to 5 bases, leaving 3 bases not matched to a gene. The CDR3 DNA reads as TGCGCCAGCGGGGGACTAGCAACCGGGGAGCTGTTTTTT. Amino acid sequence: CASGGLATGELFF.

CDR3 DNA sequence: TGCAGCGCACGTGGGGGGGCGCGCCACGAGCAGTACTTC. Encoded protein: CSARGGARHEQYF. V usage is TRBV29-1 and J usage is TRBJ2-7; D may be TRBD2 (7 bases). Germline V lookup: CDR1 SQVTM, CDR2 ANQGSEA. Trimming took off 7 bases at V and 5 bases at J, with 18 bases between the two ends. The CDR3 is 13 residues long.

The rearrangement links TRBV19 to TRBJ2-5; the match to TRBD2 covers 9 bases. The CDR3 is made up of 16 amino acids. Germline V gene lookup returns CDR1 LNHDA and CDR2 SQIVND (reference sequence). V dropped 9 bases and J dropped 6; count of bases not matched to a gene: 17. The CDR3: CASNHNIAGESKTQYF. Here the CDR3 DNA reads TGTGCCAGCAACCACAACATAGCGGGAGAATCGAAGACCCAGTACTTC.

The chain joins TRBV5-4 to TRBJ1-1; no reliable D call. V lost 0 bases to trimming and J lost 0 bases, with 15 bases between them. Germline V lookup: CDR1 SGHNT, CDR2 YYREEE (reference sequence). The CDR3 is 17 amino acids. The CDR3 region is CASSLGVVHLMNTEAFF. CDR3 DNA: TGTGCCAGCAGCTTGGGCGTCGTGCACTTAATGAACACTGAAGCTTTCTTT.

Concerning this clone: The sample contains more than one DNA sequence encoding this CDR3. J is TRBJ1-1 and V is TRBV20-1; D is unresolved. The length of the CDR3 is 10 residues. The ends were cut back, 3 bases at V and 5 bases at J, with 4 bases in the middle. CDR1 is DFQATT and CDR2 is SNEGSKA in the germline V gene (reference sequence). The chain's CDR3 is CSASRTEAFF. CDR3 nucleotides: TGCAGTGCTAGTCGTACTGAAGCTTTCTTT.

The chain combines TRBV7-6 with TRBJ2-1; D is unclear. The V end lost 1 base, the J end lost 0 bases, and 7 bases lay between the germline ends. This CDR3 region has 15 residues. Germline assignment: CDR1 SGHVS and CDR2 FNYEAQ. CDR3: CASSLDSGSYNEQFF. DNA for the CDR3: TGTGCCAGCAGCTTAGACTCCGGCTCCTACAATGAGCAGTTCTTC.